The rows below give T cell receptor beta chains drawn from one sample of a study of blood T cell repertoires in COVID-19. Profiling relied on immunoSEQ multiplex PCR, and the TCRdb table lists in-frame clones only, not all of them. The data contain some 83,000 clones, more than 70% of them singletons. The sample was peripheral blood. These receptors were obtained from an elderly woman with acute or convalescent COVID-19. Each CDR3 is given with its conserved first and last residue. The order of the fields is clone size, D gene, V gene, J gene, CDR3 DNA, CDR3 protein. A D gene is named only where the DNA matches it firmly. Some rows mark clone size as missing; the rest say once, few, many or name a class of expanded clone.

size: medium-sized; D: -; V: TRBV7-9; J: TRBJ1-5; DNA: TGTGCCAGCAGCGAAGCAGGGGTTCCTCAGCCCCAGCATTTT; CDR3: CASSEAGVPQPQHF
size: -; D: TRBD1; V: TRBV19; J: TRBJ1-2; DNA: TGTGCCAGTAGCCCGGACAGGGTTGGCTATGGCTACACCTTC; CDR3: CASSPDRVGYGYTF
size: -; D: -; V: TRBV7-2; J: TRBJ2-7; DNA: TGTGCCAGCAGCTTAGCTGGTATCGGGGCGGGACACGAGCAGTACTTC; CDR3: CASSLAGIGAGHEQYF
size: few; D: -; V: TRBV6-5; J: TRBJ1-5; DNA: TGTGCCAGCGGTCCGACAGGATTTAATCAGCCCCAGCATTTT; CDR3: CASGPTGFNQPQHF
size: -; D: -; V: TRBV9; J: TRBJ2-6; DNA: TGTGCCAGCAGCGAAACAGGTTATACCTCTGGGGCCAACGTCCTGACTTTC; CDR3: CASSETGYTSGANVLTF
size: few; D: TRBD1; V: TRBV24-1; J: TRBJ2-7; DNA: TGTGCCACTCGGGACAGGAGCTCCTACGAGCAGTACTTC; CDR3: CATRDRSSYEQYF
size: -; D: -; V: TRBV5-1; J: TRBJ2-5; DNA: TGCGCCAGCAGCTGGAAAGTTACTAGTGGGGAGACCCAGTACTTC; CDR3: CASSWKVTSGETQYF
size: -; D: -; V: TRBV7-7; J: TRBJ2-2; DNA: TGTGCTAGCAGCTTAGGGACAAGGACCGGGGAGCTGTTTTTT; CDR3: CASSLGTRTGELFF
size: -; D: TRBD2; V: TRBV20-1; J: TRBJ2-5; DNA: TGCAGTGCTAGTCAAAGACTAGCGGGCGGTGAGACCCAGTACTTC; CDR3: CSASQRLAGGETQYF
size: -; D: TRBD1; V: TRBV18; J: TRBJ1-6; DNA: TGTGCCAGCTCACCCCAGGGGGATTCACCCCTCCACTTT; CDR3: CASSPQGDSPLHF
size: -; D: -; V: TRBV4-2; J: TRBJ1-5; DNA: TGTGCCAGCAGCCAAGATCACGGAGGCGATCAGCCCCAGCATTTT; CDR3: CASSQDHGGDQPQHF
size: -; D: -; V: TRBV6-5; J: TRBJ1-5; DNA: TGTGCCAGCAGCTCCGGACTAAATCAGCCCCAGCATTTT; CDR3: CASSSGLNQPQHF
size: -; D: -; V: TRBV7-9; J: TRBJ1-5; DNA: TGTGCCAGCAGGCGGGGTGATCAGCCCCAGCATTTT; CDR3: CASRRGDQPQHF
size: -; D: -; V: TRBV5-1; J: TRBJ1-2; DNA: TGCGCCAGCAGCTTGGGACAGGTGGACGATGGCTACACCTTC; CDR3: CASSLGQVDDGYTF
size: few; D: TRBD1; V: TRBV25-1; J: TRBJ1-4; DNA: TGTGCCAGCAGTGAATATACAGGGGTGAAACTGTTTTTT; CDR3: CASSEYTGVKLFF
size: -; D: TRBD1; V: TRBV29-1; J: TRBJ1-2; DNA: TGCAGCGTCAGGCGTCCGGGACAGGGTTTGGGCTACACCTTC; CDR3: CSVRRPGQGLGYTF
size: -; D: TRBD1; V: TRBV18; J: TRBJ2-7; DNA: TGTGCCAGCTCACTGGGACAGTACCTAGACGAGCAGTACTTC; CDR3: CASSLGQYLDEQYF
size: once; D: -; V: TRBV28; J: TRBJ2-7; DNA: TGTGCCAGCAGCCCTCCTGACAGGCTCTACGAGCAGTACTTC; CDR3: CASSPPDRLYEQYF
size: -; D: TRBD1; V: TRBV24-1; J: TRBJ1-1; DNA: TGTGCCACCAGTGTAACAGGGGCCGCGGGGGGTACTGAAGCTTTCTTT; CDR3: CATSVTGAAGGTEAFF
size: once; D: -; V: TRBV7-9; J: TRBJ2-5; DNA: TGTGCCAGCAGCTCCCAGACCCCGGGGGTGGAGACCCAGTACTTC; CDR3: CASSSQTPGVETQYF
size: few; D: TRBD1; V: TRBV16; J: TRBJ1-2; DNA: TGTGCCAGCAGCCCCGACAGGGGGCGAGATGGCTACACCTTC; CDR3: CASSPDRGRDGYTF
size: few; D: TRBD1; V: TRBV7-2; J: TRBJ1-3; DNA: TGTGCCAGCAGCTACCAGGGGGTATCCTCTGGAAACACCATATATTTT; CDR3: CASSYQGVSSGNTIYF
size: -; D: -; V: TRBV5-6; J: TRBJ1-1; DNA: TGTGCCAGCAGCTTGAACATTTTTTGGAACACTGAAGCTTTCTTT; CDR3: CASSLNIFWNTEAFF
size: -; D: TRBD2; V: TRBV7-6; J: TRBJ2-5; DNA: TGTGCCAGCAGCTTAGCCGCGGGGGGCGGGGAGACCCAGTACTTC; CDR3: CASSLAAGGGETQYF
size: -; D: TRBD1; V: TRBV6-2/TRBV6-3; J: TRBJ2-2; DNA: TGTGCCAGCAGTTCAGCACCGGGACAGGGCTCGAACACCGGGGAGCTGTTTTTT; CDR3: CASSSAPGQGSNTGELFF
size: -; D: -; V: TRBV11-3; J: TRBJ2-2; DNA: TGTGCCAGCAGCTTAGCGGGGGTAGCCGGGGAGCTGTTTTTT; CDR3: CASSLAGVAGELFF
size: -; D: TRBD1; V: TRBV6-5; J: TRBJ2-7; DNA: TGTGCCAGCAGTTACTCGGGACAGGGGCCCAAGCAGTACTTC; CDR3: CASSYSGQGPKQYF
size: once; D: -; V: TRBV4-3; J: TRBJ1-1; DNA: TGCGCCAGCAGCCAAGATCGCGGGACTGAAGCTTTCTTT; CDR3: CASSQDRGTEAFF
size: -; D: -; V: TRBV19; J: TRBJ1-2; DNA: TGTGCCAGTAGTAACAGAGCTAACTATGGCTACACCTTC; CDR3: CASSNRANYGYTF
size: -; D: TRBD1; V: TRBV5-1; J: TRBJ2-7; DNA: TGCGCCAGCAGCTCACCGGGACAGCCCCACGAGCAGTACTTC; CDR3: CASSSPGQPHEQYF
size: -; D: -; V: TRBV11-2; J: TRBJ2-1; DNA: TGTGCCAGCAGCTTAGATGCCCCCAGGGAGCAGTTCTTC; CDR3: CASSLDAPREQFF
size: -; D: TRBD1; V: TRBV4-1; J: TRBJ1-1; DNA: TGCGCCAGCAGCCAACTGACAGGGGGCTACACTGAAGCTTTCTTT; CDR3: CASSQLTGGYTEAFF
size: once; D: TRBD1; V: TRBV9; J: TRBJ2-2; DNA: TGTGCCAGCAGCCCGCCGACAGGGGTGGCCACCGGGGAGCTGTTTTTT; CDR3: CASSPPTGVATGELFF
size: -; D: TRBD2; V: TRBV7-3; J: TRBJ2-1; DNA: TGTGCCAGCAGCCTTGGCAGCGGGGACAATGAGCAGTTCTTC; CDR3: CASSLGSGDNEQFF
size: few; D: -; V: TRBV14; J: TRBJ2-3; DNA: TGTGCCAGCAGCCAAGCGAAGCGCTCCTTATACACAGATACGCAGTATTTT; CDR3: CASSQAKRSLYTDTQYF
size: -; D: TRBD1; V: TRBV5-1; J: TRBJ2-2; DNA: TGCGCCAGCAGCCCCTGGACAGGGGGGGCCGGGGAGCTGTTTTTT; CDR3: CASSPWTGGAGELFF
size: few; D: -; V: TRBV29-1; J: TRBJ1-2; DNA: TGCAGCGTTGAGGCAGGGTTGAAACGCTACACCTTC; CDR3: CSVEAGLKRYTF
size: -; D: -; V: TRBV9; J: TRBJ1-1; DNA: TGTGCCAGCAGCGTGGAAGGGGCTCTGAACACTGAAGCTTTCTTT; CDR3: CASSVEGALNTEAFF
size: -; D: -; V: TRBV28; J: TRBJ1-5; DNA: TGTGCCAGCAGTTTAATCGATCAGCCCCAGCATTTT; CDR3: CASSLIDQPQHF
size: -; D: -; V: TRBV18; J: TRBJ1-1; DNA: TGTGCCAGCTCACCGGCAGTGAACACTGAAGCTTTCTTT; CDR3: CASSPAVNTEAFF
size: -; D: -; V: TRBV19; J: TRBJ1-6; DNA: TGTGCCAGTAGTACCCGTAGTTCGGGTAATTCACCCCTCCACTTT; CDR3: CASSTRSSGNSPLHF
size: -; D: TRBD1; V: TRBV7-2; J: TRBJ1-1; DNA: TGTGCCAGCAGCCCCCCAGGGGGGAGATACACTGAAGCTTTCTTT; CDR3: CASSPPGGRYTEAFF
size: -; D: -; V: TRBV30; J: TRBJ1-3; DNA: TGTGCCTGGAGTGACAACAGGAGCTCTGGAAACACCATATATTTT; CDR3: CAWSDNRSSGNTIYF